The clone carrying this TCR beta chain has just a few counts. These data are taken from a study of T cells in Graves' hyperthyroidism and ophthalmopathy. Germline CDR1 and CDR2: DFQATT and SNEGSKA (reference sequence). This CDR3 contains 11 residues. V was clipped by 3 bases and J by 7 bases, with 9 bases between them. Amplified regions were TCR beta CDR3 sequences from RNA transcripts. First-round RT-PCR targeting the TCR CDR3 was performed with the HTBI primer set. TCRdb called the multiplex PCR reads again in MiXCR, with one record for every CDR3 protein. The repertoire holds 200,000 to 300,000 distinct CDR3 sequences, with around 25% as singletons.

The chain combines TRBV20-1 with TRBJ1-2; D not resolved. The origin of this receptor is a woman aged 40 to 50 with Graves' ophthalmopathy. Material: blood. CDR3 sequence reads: CSASSGVGYTF. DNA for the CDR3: TGCAGTGCTAGTTCTGGGGTTGGCTACACCTTC.